This T cell receptor beta chain originates from a study of blood T cell repertoires in COVID-19. Study as a whole: Researchers got acute and convalescent COVID-19 samples from the United States, Italy and Spain. Nucleic acid was either cDNA or gDNA, and it came from T cells, B-cell-depleted T cells, or PBMCs.

CDR1 is MNHEY and CDR2 is SVGEGT in the germline V gene. CDR3 length: 15 amino acids. V was clipped by 0 bases and J by 9 bases; unmatched bases: 7. Authors' data handling: Amplification of reference gene primers was used by the study to estimate nucleated cell counts. Method: immunoSEQ multiplex PCR; TCRdb's copy keeps in-frame clones and lacks some. The D gene and trimming were derived from the DNA, and the V and J assignments and clone size from that table. The table shows fewer than 55,000 clones, with 82% occurring only once. The rearrangement uses TRBV6-2 or TRBV6-3 and TRBJ1-5; 8 nucleotides line up with TRBD1. The sequenced sample was peripheral blood. This receptor was taken from a human donor with acute or convalescent COVID-19. The donor label of this sample is uncertain. The CDR3 protein is CASSYSGQVGLPQHF. In DNA form, the CDR3 reads TGTGCCAGCAGTTACTCGGGACAGGTGGGTCTGCCCCAGCATTTT.